The 32 T cell receptor beta chains presented below share a single source sample, sequenced in a study of regulatory T cells in long-lasting Graves disease. Construction of TCR beta libraries relied on iRepertoire HTBI primers and on Arm-PCR targeting CDR3 regions. TCRdb re-derived calls from the multiplex PCR reads in MiXCR, one entry per CDR3 protein. The data contain 560,000 or so distinct CDR3 sequences, around 16% of them singletons. Sample time point: newly diagnosed GD, antithyroid drugs for less than 3 months. Construction of the TCR library relied on RNA isolated from PBMCs. These data were likewise used in another study, on T cells in Graves' hyperthyroidism and ophthalmopathy.

Source: peripheral blood mononuclear cells (PBMCs), taken at new diagnosis, from a patient treated with antithyroid drugs. The receptor set was obtained from a man aged 18-30 years with Graves disease.

In this sample, this clonotype turned up many times. The rearrangement uses TRBV6-1 and TRBJ2-1, with TRBD2 matching over 7 bases. Germline CDR1 MNHNS, CDR2 SASEGT. The trim removed 2 bases at V and 4 bases at J, leaving 5 bases unmatched. This CDR3 contains 15 residues. CDR3 loop: CASSEQGLTYNEQFF. CDR3 DNA sequence: TGTGCCAGCAGTGAACAGGGACTAACATACAATGAGCAGTTCTTC.

Comments on this clonotype: A read error is the likely source, as a far larger clone sits one nucleotide away. The chain couples TRBV11-1 to TRBJ2-1; 11 nucleotides line up with TRBD1. This CDR3 has 15 amino acids. CDR1 and CDR2 from the germline V gene are SGHAT and FQDESV (reference sequence). The V and J ends lost 5 bases and 6 bases, in that order; junction bases with no gene match: 6. CDR3: CASSGDRGFSNEQFF. The CDR3, as DNA: TGTGCCAGCAGCGGGGACAGGGGGTTCTCCAATGAGCAGTTCTTC.

This clonotype has more than one count but fewer than ten. The V and J genes are TRBV6-5 and TRBJ1-5; tentatively, D is TRBD1 (6 bases). CDR1 and CDR2 (germline): MNHEY, SVGAGI. The CDR3 runs to 15 residues. The V end was cut by 2 bases, the J end by 0 bases, with 8 bases between. This CDR3 reads CASSYGQNSNQPQHF. The CDR3 nucleotides read TGTGCCAGCAGTTACGGACAGAATAGCAATCAGCCCCAGCATTTT.

This clonotype was found a few times. This could be a read error, since a much larger clone is one nucleotide away. The chain recombines TRBV28 with TRBJ2-7; D gene ambiguous. Per germline, CDR1 MDHEN and CDR2 SYDVKM. V lost 4 bases, J lost 3 bases, and 16 bases lay in between. The CDR3 is made up of 15 amino acids. The CDR3 DNA is TGTGCCAGCAGTTCATCCACGGAGCCGATCTACGAGCAGTACTTC. Its translation is CASSSSTEPIYEQYF.

There are a few counts of this clonotype. The V call is TRBV27, the J call TRBJ2-1; tentatively, D is TRBD1 (6 bases). Germline V gene data show CDR1 as MNHEY and CDR2 as SMNVEV (reference sequence). The CDR3 contains 14 residues. Trimming stripped 6 bases from V and 3 bases from J, with 12 bases between. The CDR3 DNA follows: TGTGCCAGCAGCATCAGGGGTCACTACAATGAGCAGTTCTTC. This sequence encodes CASSIRGHYNEQFF.

The rearrangement joins TRBV6-2 or TRBV6-3 to TRBJ1-4, with TRBD1 as a possible D gene (6 bases). Per germline, CDR1 MNHEY and CDR2 SVGEGT. V was clipped by 6 bases and J by 6 bases, with 17 bases between them. The CDR3 has 15 amino acids. As DNA, the CDR3 is TGTGCCAGCAGCCCCCTCCGGGGGGCGTATGAAAAACTGTTTTTT. Protein: CASSPLRGAYEKLFF.

This clonotype occurred a few times. The chain links TRBV19 to TRBJ1-1, with 10 bases aligning to TRBD1. There are 13 residues in the CDR3. Germline CDR1 is LNHDA and CDR2 is SQIVND (reference sequence). V shed 8 bases and J 4 bases; nucleotides not matched to a gene: 4. DNA of the CDR3: TGTGCCAGTTCGGACAGGGGGAGCACTGAAGCTTTCTTT. Protein: CASSDRGSTEAFF.

The V gene is TRBV20-1, the J gene TRBJ2-1, with D perhaps TRBD2 (5 bases). The germline V gene encodes CDR1 DFQATT and CDR2 SNEGSKA (reference sequence). CDR3 length: 15 residues. The V end lost 5 bases, the J end lost 7 bases, and 21 bases lay between the germline ends. DNA of the CDR3: TGCAGTGCTGACTCAATAGCGAGATCCTCGAATGAGCAGTTCTTC. Protein sequence: CSADSIARSSNEQFF.

A note on this clonotype: This clone may be a read error of a much larger clone one base away. V is TRBV12-3 or TRBV12-4 and J is TRBJ1-1; D uncertain. This CDR3 comprises 11 residues. The CDR3, as DNA: TGTGCCAGCGGTTTCGGGATTGAAGCTTTCTTT. Translation: CASGFGIEAFF.

This clonotype was recorded a few times. This may stem from a read error, because a much larger clone lies one nucleotide away. The conserved phenylalanine or tryptophan is not found at the CDR3 terminus, so this likely reflects a read error. The chain has TRBV18 and TRBJ1-2; tentative D call: TRBD1 (5 bases). Germline CDR1 reads KGHSH; CDR2 reads LQKENI. Trimming removed 0 bases from V and 8 bases from J, with 7 bases in between. CDR3 length: 12 amino acids. CDR3 nucleotide sequence: TGTGCCAGCTCACCACCGGGGCAGGGCTACACCGTC. It is translated as CASSPPGQGYTV.

This clonotype was recorded many times. This rearrangement joins TRBV2 to TRBJ2-1, with 8 bases identical to TRBD2. Germline V gene data show CDR1 as SNHLY and CDR2 as FYNNEI. Trimming took 1 base from V and 6 from J; bases not matched to a gene: 5. The CDR3 has 15 residues. CDR3 in amino acids: CASSEGTSMGNEQFF. DNA for the CDR3: TGTGCCAGCAGTGAAGGGACTAGCATGGGCAATGAGCAGTTCTTC.

At least ten counts were recorded for this clonotype. The chain employs TRBV2 and TRBJ1-2; a possible D gene is TRBD1 (5 bases). Germline CDR1 reads SNHLY; CDR2 reads FYNNEI. The V gene lost 3 bases and the J gene lost 7 bases, with 12 bases spanning the gap. The CDR3 runs 13 residues. The CDR3 is CASSEGPPAGYTF. DNA of the CDR3: TGTGCCAGCAGTGAGGGACCTCCGGCTGGCTACACCTTC.

This clonotype was detected only a few times. The chain joins TRBV19 to TRBJ2-7; D unclear. This CDR3 is built from 17 residues. Germline-derived CDR1 and CDR2 are LNHDA and SQIVND (reference sequence). V was clipped by 1 base and J by 0 bases, with 16 bases between them. CDR3 nucleotides: TGTGCCAGTAGTATAGCCCCTCACCGGTCCAGCTCCTACGAGCAGTACTTC. As protein: CASSIAPHRSSSYEQYF.

This clonotype was recorded at least ten times. V and J are TRBV12-5 and TRBJ2-1; 8 nucleotides match TRBD2. Germline CDR1 and CDR2: LGHNT and FRNRAP. This CDR3 is 16 amino acids long. The J segment lost 6 bases and the V segment lost 4 bases, leaving 11 bases of the junction unmatched. CDR3 sequence: CASGSREERPRNEQFF. CDR3 nucleotide sequence: TGTGCTAGTGGTTCGCGGGAGGAGCGGCCGCGCAATGAGCAGTTCTTC.

The chain has TRBV5-1 and TRBJ1-6, with D maybe TRBD1 (5 bases). Germline CDR1 is SGHRS and CDR2 is YFSETQ. Deletions cut 2 bases from V and 10 bases from J, with 16 bases between. The CDR3 runs to 15 residues. For the CDR3, the DNA is TGCGCCAGCAGCTTATCGGGGGGGGAGGAATCACCCCTCCACTTT. It codes for CASSLSGGEESPLHF.

The chain couples TRBV7-6 to TRBJ2-7; 13 bases map to TRBD2. From germline, CDR1 is SGHVS and CDR2 FNYEAQ. V lost 6 bases and J lost 5; bases outside the gene matches: 7. This CDR3 has 15 residues. CDR3 sequence: CASSPGLAGDHEQYF. CDR3 sequence (DNA): TGTGCCAGCAGTCCTGGACTAGCGGGAGACCACGAGCAGTACTTC.

At least ten counts were recorded for this clonotype. The chain employs TRBV7-9 and TRBJ2-1; no firm D call. Trimming removed 1 base at V and 9 bases at J, with 19 bases between. This CDR3 has 16 residues. Looked up from germline, CDR1 is SEHNR and CDR2 is FQNEAQ (reference sequence). In DNA form, the CDR3 reads TGTGCCAGCAGCTTAGATTCGCCCAGTCATCTAGGTGAGCAGTTCTTC. Translation gives CASSLDSPSHLGEQFF.

This clonotype occurred a few times. The V call is TRBV29-1, the J call TRBJ2-2; tentatively, D is TRBD2 (5 bases). Deletions cut 4 bases from V and 5 bases from J, with 8 bases between. Germline CDR1 SQVTM, CDR2 ANQGSEA. The CDR3 has 12 amino acids. The CDR3 nucleotides read TGCAGCGTTGCCGGGGTTACCGGGGAGCTGTTTTTT. It codes for CSVAGVTGELFF.

This clonotype was seen more than once but under ten times. The CDR3 DNA sequence: TGTGCCAGCAGCTCGACTCCGGGACAGTCAAACTATGGCTACACCTTC. It yields the protein CASSSTPGQSNYGYTF. The genes are TRBV7-2 and TRBJ1-2; 7 bases map to TRBD1. V trimming: 4 bases; J trimming: 2 bases; junction bases outside the gene matches: 10. In germline, CDR1 is SGHTA, CDR2 FQGNSA. CDR3 length equals 16 residues.

This clonotype was recorded at least ten times. The V call is TRBV29-1, the J call TRBJ1-1; D gene uncertain. V dropped 5 bases and J dropped 8 bases, with 15 bases sitting between them. The CDR3 contains 12 residues. In germline, CDR1 is SQVTM, CDR2 ANQGSEA. DNA for the CDR3: TGCAGCGTTACTGTTAGGGCACAAGAAGCTTTCTTT. Protein product: CSVTVRAQEAFF.

This clonotype was detected many times. V gene TRBV12-3 or TRBV12-4 combines with J gene TRBJ1-1; 7 nucleotides align to TRBD1. The CDR3 has 14 amino acids. V was clipped by 6 bases and J by 3 bases; unmatched bases: 7. The CDR3 DNA is TGTGCCAGCAGGGGACAGTCCCTCCACACTGAAGCTTTCTTT. It translates to CASRGQSLHTEAFF.

This clonotype has more than one count but fewer than ten. The chain is built from TRBV2 and TRBJ2-6, with D possibly TRBD1 on 6 matching bases. The germline CDR1 and CDR2 sequences are SNHLY and FYNNEI. There are 16 residues in the CDR3. Trimming removed 8 bases from V and 2 bases from J, with 16 bases in between. The CDR3 bases are TGTGCCAGCTACCGTGGGGGCGCGACTGGGGCCAACGTCCTGACTTTC. This encodes CASYRGGATGANVLTF. The variable domain in full, completed from reference TRBV2 and TRBJ2-6, reads EPEVTQTPSHQVTQMGQEVILRCVPISNHLYFYWYRQILGQKVEFLVSFYNNEISEKSEIFDDQFSVERPDGSNFTLKIRSTKLEDSAMYFCASYRGGATGANVLTFGAGSRLTVL.

This clonotype occurred many times. For the CDR3, the DNA is TGTGCCAGCAACTTGAGGGGGGACTATGGCTACACCTTC. Amino acids: CASNLRGDYGYTF. The chain is built from TRBV6-1 and TRBJ1-2; weak D call: TRBD1 (6 bases). In germline, CDR1 is MNHNS, CDR2 SASEGT. The CDR3 is 13 residues long. The V gene lost 7 bases and the J gene lost 3 bases, with 12 bases spanning the gap.

The chain carries TRBV28 and TRBJ1-1; no clear D gene. There are 11 residues in the CDR3. V was cut by 1 base and J by 10 bases, with 7 bases left in between. CDR1 MDHEN and CDR2 SYDVKM come from the germline V gene. The DNA for the CDR3 is TGTGCCAGCAGTTTATTTAGTGGAGCTTTCTTT. Protein product: CASSLFSGAFF.

This clonotype showed up just a few times. The CDR3 region is CASSLALGTGNEKLFF. The CDR3 nucleotides are TGCGCCAGCAGCTTGGCCCTCGGGACAGGGAATGAAAAACTGTTTTTT. The chain has TRBV5-1 and TRBJ1-4; 9 bases map to TRBD1. Germline V gene data show CDR1 as SGHRS and CDR2 as YFSETQ. The CDR3 consists of 16 residues. The junction had 5 bases not matched to a gene; V was cut back by 0 bases and J by 5 bases.

This clonotype was counted at least ten times. V is TRBV5-6 and J is TRBJ1-5; a possible D gene is TRBD1 (5 bases). This CDR3 region has 14 residues. V was pared by 4 bases and J by 4 bases, with 12 bases between. Germline CDR1 SGHDT, CDR2 YYEEEE. CDR3 DNA: TGTGCCAGCAGCCGATACCGACAGAATCAGCCCCAGCATTTT. Translated, it gives CASSRYRQNQPQHF.

This clonotype has a count of ten or more. The CDR3 DNA sequence: TGTGCCAGCAGCCCAGGGACTAGCGGAAGATCCTACAATGAGCAGTTCTTC. Amino acids: CASSPGTSGRSYNEQFF. The V and J genes are TRBV7-9 and TRBJ2-1; 11 positions agree with TRBD2. With 5 bases clipped from V and 1 base from J, the junction kept 7 bases outside the gene matches. This CDR3 region has 17 residues. Germline loops: CDR1 SEHNR, CDR2 FQNEAQ (reference sequence). Full variable domain (remainder filled in from reference TRBV7-9 and TRBJ2-1): DTGVSQNPRHKITKRGQNVTFRCDPISEHNRLYWYRQTLGQGPEFLTYFQNEAQLEKSRLLSDRFSAERPKGSFSTLEIQRTEQGDSAMYLCASSPGTSGRSYNEQFFGPGTRLTVL.

This clonotype was seen just once. Possible read error: a much larger clone is one base away. The V and J genes are TRBV12-3 or TRBV12-4 and TRBJ2-1, with D tentatively TRBD1 (5 bases). The length of the CDR3 is 11 residues. CDR3 in amino acids: CASVSPQGELF. The DNA for the CDR3 is TGTGCCAGCGTTTCCCCGCAGGGTGAGCTCTTC.

The J gene is TRBJ1-1, the V gene TRBV20-1; a weak D match, TRBD1 (5 bases). The CDR3 is 14 residues long. V was clipped by 2 bases and J by 5 bases, with 15 bases between them. Germline CDR1 DFQATT, CDR2 SNEGSKA (reference sequence). Here the CDR3 DNA reads TGCAGTGCTAGACCTCGTCAGGGATGGACTGAAGCTTTCTTT. This codes for CSARPRQGWTEAFF.

The chain couples TRBV5-1 to TRBJ2-5, with D possibly TRBD1 on 8 matching bases. The germline V gene encodes CDR1 SGHRS and CDR2 YFSETQ. The length of the CDR3 is 16 residues. Trimming cost V 4 bases and J 3 bases, with 19 bases left between them. The CDR3 DNA sequence: TGCGCCAGCAGCCCCGGGACAGGCGGGGGAGAAGAGACCCAGTACTTC. It translates to CASSPGTGGGEETQYF.

The sample holds many counts of this clonotype. The V gene is TRBV5-1, the J gene TRBJ2-3, with a weak D call TRBD1 (5 bases). Looked up from germline, CDR1 is SGHRS and CDR2 is YFSETQ. CDR3 length: 16 residues. V dropped 1 base and J dropped 2 bases, with 14 bases sitting between them. The CDR3: CASSLTGLTFTDTQYF. Here the CDR3 DNA reads TGCGCCAGCAGCTTGACAGGTCTCACTTTCACAGATACGCAGTATTTT.

This clonotype appeared many times. V and J are TRBV12-3 or TRBV12-4 and TRBJ2-5; the D is unclear. The CDR3 contains 12 residues. V lost 5 bases and J lost 7, with 11 bases in between. The CDR3 bases are TGTGCCAGCAGTCCCCCTTTTCGGACCCAGTACTTC. This translates into CASSPPFRTQYF.